This T cell receptor (beta chain) stems from a study of blood T cell repertoires in COVID-19. For the study at large: Sources were T cells, B-cell-depleted T cells, or PBMCs; the material itself was cDNA or gDNA.

This table comes from immunoSEQ multiplex PCR, and its TCRdb copy is limited to in-frame clones, with some not included. The sample comprises approximately 100,000 clones, 75% to 90% of which are singletons, and about 20% rests with the top ten. Germline trimming cut 0 bases from V and 0 bases from J; bases unmatched to any gene: 10. The CDR3 spans 18 residues. Germline loops: CDR1 SGHNT, CDR2 YENEEA. Source material: peripheral blood. The V gene is TRBV11-3, the J gene TRBJ2-7; 8 positions agree with TRBD1. The clonotype comes from a human donor with acute or convalescent COVID-19. The donor label of this sample is uncertain. The CDR3 sequence: CASSLEDRVLPSSYEQYF. CDR3 sequence (DNA): TGTGCCAGCAGCTTAGAGGACAGGGTCCTACCAAGCTCCTACGAGCAGTACTTC.